These 3 T cell receptor beta chains share one sample of origin, sequenced in a study of OX40 agonist ivuxolimab in advanced cancers. Data came from immunoSEQ multiplex PCR; TCRdb stores just in-frame clones and leaves some out. The table includes tens of thousands of clones, 88% detected once. The sample in question was CD4+ or CD8+ T cells sorted from blood, obtained in a trial of the OX40 agonist ivuxolimab. The receptor source for this set is an adult with an advanced solid tumor such as melanoma, head and neck, liver or kidney cancer.

This chain uses TRBV28 with TRBJ2-7, with 11 nucleotides matching TRBD1. This CDR3 contains 16 residues. Losses at the gene ends were 3 bases for V and 5 bases for J; bases not matched to a gene: 9. CDR1 and CDR2 (germline): MDHEN, SYDVKM. Written as DNA, the CDR3 is TGTGCCAGCAGTTTCGTGGGGACAGGGGGTATCGACGAGCAGTACTTC. Translating gives CASSFVGTGGIDEQYF.

The chain couples TRBV5-8 to TRBJ2-5; 9 bases are shared with TRBD1. The CDR3 runs to 15 residues. Germline assignment: CDR1 SGHTS and CDR2 YDEGEE. The V gene end was trimmed by 4 bases and the J gene end by 3 bases; junction bases not matched to a gene: 7. The CDR3 DNA sequence: TGTGCCAGCAGCCAAGGGACAGGGAGAGAAGAGACCCAGTACTTC. Protein: CASSQGTGREETQYF.

CDR3 amino acids: CAWSVRGLVLIPNTGELFF. CDR3 sequence (DNA): TGTGCCTGGAGTGTACGGGGACTAGTCTTGATACCGAACACCGGGGAGCTGTTTTTT. The rearrangement joins TRBV30 to TRBJ2-2, with 8 bases aligning to TRBD2. The CDR3 covers 19 residues. Germline lookup yields CDR1 GTSNPN and CDR2 SVGIG (reference sequence). J gave up 0 bases and V 0 bases, and 12 bases lay outside the gene matches.